The rows below give T cell receptor beta chains drawn from one sample of a study of somatic mutations in cytotoxic T cells in rheumatoid arthritis. Data came from immunoSEQ multiplex PCR; TCRdb stores just in-frame clones and leaves some out. The sample consists of approximately 12,000 clones, just under 75% of them appearing once. The sample was CD8+ T cells sorted from blood. Every receptor here comes from a woman between 40 and 50 years old in good health. CDR3s include the opening cysteine and the closing phenylalanine or tryptophan. D genes are given only for firm matches. Some rows have no size entry. The others give once, few or many, or a class for an expanded clone.

size: few; V: TRBV7-8; J: TRBJ1-5; length: 17; D: TRBD1; DNA: TGTGCCAGCAGCCCCGTTTGGGACAGGGAGAGCAATCAGCCCCAGCATTTT; CDR3: CASSPVWDRESNQPQHF
size: .; V: TRBV4-1; J: TRBJ1-1; length: 16; D: .; DNA: TGCGCCAGCAGCCTTTGGGCCGAGGGAGGGAACACTGAAGCTTTCTTT; CDR3: CASSLWAEGGNTEAFF
size: .; V: TRBV11-2; J: TRBJ1-2; length: 13; D: .; DNA: TGTGCCAGCAGCTTACAGGGGAACTATGGCTACACCTTC; CDR3: CASSLQGNYGYTF
size: .; V: TRBV18; J: TRBJ2-5; length: 15; D: TRBD2; DNA: TGTGCCAGCTCACCGCTTTTTCGGGGGGAAGAGACCCAGTACTTC; CDR3: CASSPLFRGEETQYF
size: medium-sized; V: TRBV4-2; J: TRBJ2-2; length: 16; D: .; DNA: TGTGCCAGCAGCCACGCCCAGGGTCCCAACACCGGGGAGCTGTTTTTT; CDR3: CASSHAQGPNTGELFF
size: .; V: TRBV29-1; J: TRBJ1-2; length: 16; D: .; DNA: TGCAGCGACGAAATGCCTGGGTCGGGAGGCTACTATGGCTACACCTTC; CDR3: CSDEMPGSGGYYGYTF
size: .; V: TRBV9; J: TRBJ2-2; length: 16; D: TRBD2; DNA: TGTGCCAGCAGCGCCCCCCAGCGGGGCCTCTCCGGGGAGCTGTTTTTT; CDR3: CASSAPQRGLSGELFF
size: once; V: TRBV28; J: TRBJ1-1; length: 16; D: .; DNA: TGTGCCAGCAGTTCCCAACAGGGAGGATTTGGGACTGAAGCTTTCTTT; CDR3: CASSSQQGGFGTEAFF
size: .; V: TRBV19; J: TRBJ1-2; length: 14; D: .; DNA: TGTGCCAGTAGCCCACAAAGGAGCAACTATGGCTACACCTTC; CDR3: CASSPQRSNYGYTF
size: once; V: TRBV6-6; J: TRBJ1-2; length: 12; D: .; DNA: TGTGCCAGCAGTTCGGGGACCTATGGCTACACCTTC; CDR3: CASSSGTYGYTF
size: .; V: TRBV6-6; J: TRBJ1-2; length: 16; D: TRBD1; DNA: TGTGCCAGCAGCGGTGGGGGACAGGGGCTTAACTATGGCTACACCTTC; CDR3: CASSGGGQGLNYGYTF
size: .; V: TRBV28; J: TRBJ1-1; length: 16; D: .; DNA: TGTGCCAGCAGCTATACCCCGAGGGGGGCGAACACTGAAGCTTTCTTT; CDR3: CASSYTPRGANTEAFF